The TCR beta chain under discussion was sequenced for a study of somatic mutations in cytotoxic T cells in rheumatoid arthritis. Study context: Flow sorting at nearly 100% purity was applied to some V beta antibody-stained T-cell populations, which included V beta1+ cells sequenced for TCRB.

Study-level points and caveats: CD8+ clonality rose with age in rheumatoid arthritis patients, not healthy controls.

TCRdb's table, derived via immunoSEQ multiplex PCR, lists solely in-frame clones and lacks some. The table shows approximately 9,800 clones, with around 81% occurring only once. CD4+ and CD8+ cells were isolated by positive magnetic bead selection, with purity checked by flow cytometry. Per the germline V gene, CDR1 is MGHDK and CDR2 is SYGVNS. The CDR3 extends over 16 amino acids. Trimming took 5 bases from V and 2 from J; bases not matched to a gene: 10. This clone was observed once. The target antigen is unknown. The sample comprised CD8+ T cells sorted from blood. This rearrangement joins TRBV25-1 to TRBJ2-3; 7 nucleotides match TRBD1. The sequence was collected from a woman aged 45-59 years in good health. The CDR3 protein is CASSPRDSLYTDTQYF. The CDR3 bases are TGTGCCAGCAGTCCAAGGGACAGCCTATACACAGATACGCAGTATTTT.